This TCR beta chain was sequenced in a study of T cell repertoires in cytomegalovirus infection. Overall study: Epitope selection comprised recently identified HLA-C-restricted CMV epitopes and well-studied HLA-B-restricted CMV epitopes. Broader study findings: Identification of carriers of CMV plus the relevant HLA was performed using cumulative public TCR beta family frequency.

Comment on this clonotype: No antigen is known for it.

This CDR3 is 15 amino acids long. Trimming shortened V by 8 bases and J by 8 bases, and 23 bases separated the two germline ends. TCRdb fed the reads into MiXCR, producing one record per CDR3 protein. The sample contains under 850,000 distinct CDR3 sequences, around 31% of which appear only once. The chain carries TRBV5-3 and TRBJ2-1; a weak D match, TRBD1 (6 bases). TRBV5-3 is classed as an ORF, of uncertain function. Sequencing used cultured PBMCs, obtained from culture after CMV antigen stimulation. The clonotype was recovered from a human donor in good health (CMV status not recorded). Some clones in this sample may be carry-over from other donors' samples. The CDR3, as DNA: TGTGCCAGCAGTTTAGCCGGGACAATGAGGGATGAGCAGTTCTTC. This translates into CASSLAGTMRDEQFF.